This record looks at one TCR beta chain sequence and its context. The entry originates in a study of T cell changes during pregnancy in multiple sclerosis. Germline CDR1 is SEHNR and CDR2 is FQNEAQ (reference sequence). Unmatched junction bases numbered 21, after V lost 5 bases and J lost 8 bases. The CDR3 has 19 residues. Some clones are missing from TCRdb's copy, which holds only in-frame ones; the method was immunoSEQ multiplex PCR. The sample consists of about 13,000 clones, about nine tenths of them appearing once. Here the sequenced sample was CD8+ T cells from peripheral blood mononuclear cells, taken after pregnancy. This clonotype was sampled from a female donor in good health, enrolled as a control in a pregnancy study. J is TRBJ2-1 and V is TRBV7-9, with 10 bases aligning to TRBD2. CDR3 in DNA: TGTGCCAGCAGCCCAATGCGCCTAGCGGGAGTAGCTAGTGTGGATGAGCAGTTCTTC. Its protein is CASSPMRLAGVASVDEQFF.